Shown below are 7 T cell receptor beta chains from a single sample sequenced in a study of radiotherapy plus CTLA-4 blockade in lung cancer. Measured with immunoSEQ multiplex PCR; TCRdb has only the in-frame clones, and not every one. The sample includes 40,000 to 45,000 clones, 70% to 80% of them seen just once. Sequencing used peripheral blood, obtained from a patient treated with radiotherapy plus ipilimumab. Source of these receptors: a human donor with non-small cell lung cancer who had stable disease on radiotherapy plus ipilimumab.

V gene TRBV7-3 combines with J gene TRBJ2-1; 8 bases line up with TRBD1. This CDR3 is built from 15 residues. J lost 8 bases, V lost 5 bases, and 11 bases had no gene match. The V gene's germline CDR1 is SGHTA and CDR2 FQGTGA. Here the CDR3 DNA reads TGTGCCAGCAGCAGACAGGGGCTGCTATCCGATGAGCAGTTCTTC. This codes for CASSRQGLLSDEQFF.

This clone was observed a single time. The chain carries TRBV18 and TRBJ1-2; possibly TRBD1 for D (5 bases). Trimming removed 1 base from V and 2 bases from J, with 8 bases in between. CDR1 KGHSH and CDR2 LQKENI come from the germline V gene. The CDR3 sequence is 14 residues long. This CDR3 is CASSPLRTNYGYTF. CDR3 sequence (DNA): TGTGCCAGCTCACCACTCCGGACAAACTATGGCTACACCTTC.

The CDR3 spells CASSCRGDYGYTF. The CDR3, as DNA: TGTGCCAGCAGCTGCAGGGGAGATTATGGCTACACCTTC. The chain recombines TRBV12-1 with TRBJ1-2; TRBD1, the table's D call, was not compared with the DNA. TRBV12-1 is recorded as a pseudogene. This CDR3 contains 13 residues.

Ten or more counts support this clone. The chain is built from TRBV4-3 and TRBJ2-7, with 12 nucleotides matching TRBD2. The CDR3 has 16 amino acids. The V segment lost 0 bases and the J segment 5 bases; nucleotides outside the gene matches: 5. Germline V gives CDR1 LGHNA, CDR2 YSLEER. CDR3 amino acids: CASSQDPSGGANEQYF. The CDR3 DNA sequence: TGCGCCAGCAGCCAAGACCCTAGCGGGGGGGCCAACGAGCAGTACTTC.

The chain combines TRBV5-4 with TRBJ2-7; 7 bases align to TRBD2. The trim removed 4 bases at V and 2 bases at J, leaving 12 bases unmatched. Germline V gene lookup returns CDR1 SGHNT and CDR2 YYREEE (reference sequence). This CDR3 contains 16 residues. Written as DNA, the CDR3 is TGTGCCAGCAGCCCCGGTGGGAGGGGACCGACCTACGAGCAGTACTTC. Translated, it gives CASSPGGRGPTYEQYF. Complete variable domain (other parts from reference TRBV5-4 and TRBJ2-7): ETGVTQSPTHLIKTRGQQVTLRCSSQSGHNTVSWYQQALGQGPQFIFQYYREEENGRGNFPPRFSGLQFPNYSSELNVNALELDDSALYLCASSPGGRGPTYEQYFGPGTRLTVT.

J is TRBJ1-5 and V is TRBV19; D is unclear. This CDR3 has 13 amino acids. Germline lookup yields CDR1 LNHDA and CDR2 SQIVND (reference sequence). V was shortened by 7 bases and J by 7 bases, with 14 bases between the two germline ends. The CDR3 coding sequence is TGTGCCAGTACCCAGCATGTCGGGCAGCCCCAGCATTTT. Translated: CASTQHVGQPQHF. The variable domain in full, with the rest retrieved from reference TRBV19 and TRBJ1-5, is DGGITQSPKYLFRKEGQNVTLSCEQNLNHDAMYWYRQDPGQGLRLIYYSQIVNDFQKGDIAEGYSVSREKKESFPLTVTSAQKNPTAFYLCASTQHVGQPQHFGDGTRLSIL.

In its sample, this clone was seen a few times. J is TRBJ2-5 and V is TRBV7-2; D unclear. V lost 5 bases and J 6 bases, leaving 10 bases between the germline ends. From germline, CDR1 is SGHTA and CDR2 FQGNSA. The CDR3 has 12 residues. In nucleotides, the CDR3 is TGTGCCAGCAGCCCCCCGTTTCAGACCCAGTACTTC. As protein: CASSPPFQTQYF.